Below, 28 T cell receptor beta chains from the same sample are listed, as sequenced in a study of blood T cell repertoires in COVID-19. Assay used: immunoSEQ multiplex PCR; TCRdb lists only in-frame clones, some missing. The data show around 40,000 clones, roughly 90% seen once. The sequenced material came from peripheral blood. The receptors derive from a human donor in a cohort sampled during active COVID-19.

This CDR3 is CASSPKEGYQPQHF. Here the CDR3 DNA reads TGTGCCAGCAGCCCGAAAGAGGGATATCAGCCCCAGCATTTT. V is TRBV7-2 and J is TRBJ1-5; D uncertain. Germline V CDR1 and CDR2: SGHTA, FQGNSA. Trimming pared 5 bases from V and 5 bases from J, leaving 13 bases between. The CDR3 contains 14 residues.

This chain uses TRBV9 with TRBJ1-1; maybe TRBD1 (5 bases). V shed 4 bases and J shed 5 bases, with 12 bases lying between them. The CDR3 consists of 13 residues. Germline V gives CDR1 SGDLS, CDR2 YYNGEE. This CDR3 reads CASSPARGTEAFF. The CDR3, as DNA: TGTGCCAGCAGCCCTGCTAGGGGAACTGAAGCTTTCTTT.

The chain recombines TRBV2 with TRBJ1-1, with D uncertain. The V gene lost 7 bases and the J gene lost 8 bases, with 11 bases spanning the gap. CDR3 size: 11 residues. Germline V gene data show CDR1 as SNHLY and CDR2 as FYNNEI. CDR3 sequence (DNA): TGTGCCAGCAAGGCGGGGTGGGAAGCTTTCTTT. It is translated as CASKAGWEAFF.

The chain combines TRBV9 with TRBJ1-2; D gene unclear. The germline CDR1 and CDR2 sequences are SGDLS and YYNGEE. The CDR3 length is 14 residues. V dropped 0 bases and J dropped 4 bases, with 10 bases sitting between them. CDR3 region: CASSVGEFGYGYTF. Here the CDR3 DNA reads TGTGCCAGCAGCGTAGGGGAGTTTGGCTATGGCTACACCTTC.

V usage is TRBV11-2 and J usage is TRBJ2-5; 10 nucleotides line up with TRBD2. The CDR3 is made up of 15 amino acids. J gave up 2 bases and V 6 bases, and 6 bases lay outside the gene matches. The germline gives CDR1 SGHAT, CDR2 FQNNGV. CDR3 sequence: CASRRPGLAQETQYF. Here the CDR3 DNA reads TGTGCCAGCAGACGACCGGGACTAGCGCAAGAGACCCAGTACTTC.

This chain's CDR3 is CASSPGQSYEQYF. CDR3 coding DNA: TGTGCCAGCTCACCGGGACAGTCCTACGAGCAGTACTTC. The chain is built from TRBV18 and TRBJ2-7; 7 nucleotides line up with TRBD1. The germline V gene has CDR1 KGHSH and CDR2 LQKENI. With V trimmed by 3 bases and J by 1 base, 0 bases remained unmatched. This CDR3 spans 13 amino acids.

J is TRBJ1-1 and V is TRBV7-9, with D possibly matching TRBD1 (5 bases). Trimming took off 5 bases at V and 3 bases at J, with 13 bases between the two ends. Germline values: CDR1 SEHNR, CDR2 FQNEAQ (reference sequence). This CDR3 region has 14 residues. The CDR3 region has the DNA TGTGCCAGCAGCCCGGAGGGGAGGTACACTGAAGCTTTCTTT. Its translation: CASSPEGRYTEAFF.

The CDR3 coding sequence is TGTGCCAGCGGCCAGGGACAGACTTACCAAGAGACCCAGTACTTC. Residues: CASGQGQTYQETQYF. V gene TRBV7-2 combines with J gene TRBJ2-5, with TRBD1 matching over 7 bases. V shed 8 bases and J 0 bases; nucleotides not matched to a gene: 9. The CDR3 sequence is 15 residues long. Germline loops: CDR1 SGHTA, CDR2 FQGNSA.

The chain is built from TRBV27 and TRBJ2-5, with TRBD2 identical over 10 bases. Unmatched junction bases numbered 11, after V lost 0 bases and J lost 7 bases. The CDR3 has 17 amino acids. CDR1 is MNHEY and CDR2 is SMNVEV in the germline V gene (reference sequence). CDR3 in DNA: TGTGCCAGCAGTTTATCGGCGTATCGACTAGCGGGCGGGACCCAGTACTTC. Amino acid sequence: CASSLSAYRLAGGTQYF.

The J gene is TRBJ1-5, the V gene TRBV30; D might be TRBD1 (6 bases). The CDR3 is 16 residues long. V was cut by 3 bases and J by 2 bases, with 17 bases left in between. Germline V gives CDR1 GTSNPN, CDR2 SVGIG (reference sequence). This CDR3 reads CAWSAGVGGGNQPQHF. CDR3 DNA sequence: TGTGCCTGGAGCGCCGGGGTAGGGGGGGGCAATCAGCCCCAGCATTTT.

The chain joins TRBV6-5 to TRBJ1-1, with a weak D call TRBD1 (5 bases). CDR3 length: 14 amino acids. V was trimmed by 7 bases and J by 6 bases, leaving 18 bases between them. The V gene's germline CDR1 is MNHEY and CDR2 SVGAGI. CDR3 DNA: TGTGCCAGCACCTCCCTGGTCGTAGGGGCTGAAGCTTTCTTT. Translating gives CASTSLVVGAEAFF.

The V call is TRBV7-8, the J call TRBJ1-2; the D gene is possibly TRBD1 (5 bases). Trimming cost V 1 base and J 6 bases, with 6 bases left between them. Germline CDR1 SGHVS, CDR2 FQNEAQ. CDR3 size: 12 residues. CDR3 loop: CASSLVGHGYTF. The CDR3 nucleotides are TGTGCCAGCAGCTTAGTGGGGCATGGCTACACCTTC.

This rearrangement joins TRBV7-3 to TRBJ1-3; 7 bases agree with TRBD1. The CDR3 is made up of 14 amino acids. Germline V gives CDR1 SGHTA, CDR2 FQGTGA. V was clipped by 5 bases and J by 1 base; unmatched bases: 2. The CDR3 spells CASSPTGSGNTIYF. CDR3 nucleotides: TGTGCCAGCAGCCCGACAGGGTCTGGAAACACCATATATTTT.

The chain recombines TRBV27 with TRBJ2-7, with D perhaps TRBD2 (6 bases). Germline CDR1 is MNHEY and CDR2 is SMNVEV (reference sequence). Trimming removed 3 bases from V and 2 bases from J, with 11 bases in between. The CDR3 extends over 14 amino acids. The CDR3 nucleotides read TGTGCCAGCAGTTTCACTAGCTCCACCTACGAGCAGTACTTC. It specifies CASSFTSSTYEQYF.

The chain recombines TRBV30 with TRBJ2-7; TRBD2 matches at 12 bases. Unmatched junction bases numbered 7, after V lost 4 bases and J lost 3 bases. The germline V gene encodes CDR1 GTSNPN and CDR2 SVGIG (reference sequence). The CDR3 contains 15 residues. The CDR3 DNA sequence: TGTGCCTGGATCCAGACTAGCGGGAGCAACTACGAGCAGTACTTC. Its translation: CAWIQTSGSNYEQYF.

The chain employs TRBV27 and TRBJ1-2, with 11 nucleotides matching TRBD1. Germline-derived CDR1 and CDR2 are MNHEY and SMNVEV (reference sequence). This CDR3 has 15 amino acids. The V and J ends lost 6 bases and 2 bases, in that order; junction bases with no gene match: 5. The CDR3 loop reads CASSTGTGGNYGYTF. CDR3 nucleotide sequence: TGTGCCAGCAGCACCGGGACAGGGGGGAACTATGGCTACACCTTC.

The V call is TRBV12-3 or TRBV12-4, the J call TRBJ1-1; the D gene is possibly TRBD1 (6 bases). CDR3 length: 13 residues. V was clipped by 4 bases and J by 7 bases, with 13 bases between them. The CDR3 sequence: CASSSQGWNEAFF. In DNA form, the CDR3 reads TGTGCCAGCAGTTCGCAGGGGTGGAATGAAGCTTTCTTT.

This sequence joins TRBV7-9 and TRBJ1-1; D is undetermined. This CDR3 is 16 amino acids long. Germline loops: CDR1 SEHNR, CDR2 FQNEAQ (reference sequence). V was pared by 3 bases and J by 1 base, with 15 bases between. The CDR3 here is CASSFGSGRANTEAFF. For the CDR3, the DNA is TGTGCCAGCAGCTTCGGGAGCGGGCGCGCGAACACTGAAGCTTTCTTT.

Only one count was recorded for this clone. The chain employs TRBV10-3 and TRBJ1-2, with D tentatively TRBD1 (6 bases). The CDR3 sequence is 14 residues long. The germline V and J ends were trimmed by 3 bases and 8 bases, with 16 bases remaining between them. From germline, CDR1 is ENHRY and CDR2 SYGVKD. In nucleotides, the CDR3 is TGTGCCATCAGTGAACAGGGCTCTCAGCGGGGCTACACCTTC. Protein sequence: CAISEQGSQRGYTF.

J is TRBJ2-7 and V is TRBV19; TRBD2 is a possible D gene (5 bases). Germline CDR1 LNHDA, CDR2 SQIVND (reference sequence). The CDR3 has 14 amino acids. V was clipped by 3 bases and J by 7 bases, with 16 bases between them. In DNA form, the CDR3 reads TGTGCCAGTAGTATCCACCCAGGACGAGGGGAGCAGTACTTC. Amino acid sequence: CASSIHPGRGEQYF.

This clone was counted only a few times. Here the CDR3 DNA reads TGCGCCAGCAGTGAGGGACAAGCTACCTACGAGCAGTACTTC. It specifies CASSEGQATYEQYF. V gene TRBV10-1 combines with J gene TRBJ2-7, with D possibly TRBD1 on 5 matching bases. Germline V CDR1 and CDR2: WNHNN, SYGVQD (reference sequence). This CDR3 spans 14 amino acids. The V end was cut by 2 bases, the J end by 2 bases, with 10 bases between.

The V gene is TRBV3-1 (or the pseudogene TRBV3-2), the J gene TRBJ2-7, with D perhaps matching TRBD2 (7 bases). The V end lost 1 base, the J end lost 6 bases, and 13 bases lay between the germline ends. Germline V gene lookup returns CDR1 LGHDT and CDR2 YNNKEL (reference sequence). There are 14 residues in the CDR3. CDR3 region: CASSQAGGPVEQYF. For the CDR3, the DNA is TGTGCCAGCAGCCAAGCGGGGGGCCCAGTCGAGCAGTACTTC.

The chain is built from TRBV19 and TRBJ2-2; D not resolved. The germline CDR1 and CDR2 sequences are LNHDA and SQIVND (reference sequence). CDR3 length: 14 amino acids. V was pared by 6 bases and J by 1 base, with 9 bases between. DNA for the CDR3: TGTGCCAGTAGAAACTACCTGAACACCGGGGAGCTGTTTTTT. This gives the protein CASRNYLNTGELFF.

The V call is TRBV27, the J call TRBJ1-5; D is ambiguous. Germline values: CDR1 MNHEY, CDR2 SMNVEV (reference sequence). This CDR3 comprises 20 residues. V dropped 5 bases and J dropped 3 bases, with 29 bases sitting between them. The CDR3 sequence: CASSQDLHGRTELTNQPQHF. CDR3 nucleotide sequence: TGTGCCAGCAGTCAGGACTTACACGGGCGCACCGAGCTTACCAATCAGCCCCAGCATTTT.

The V gene is TRBV30, the J gene TRBJ1-2; possible D gene TRBD1, 5 bases. Germline V gene sequence: CDR1 GTSNPN, CDR2 SVGIG (reference sequence). V was clipped by 6 bases and J by 0 bases, with 14 bases between them. The CDR3 is made up of 14 amino acids. CDR3 coding DNA: TGTGCCTGCCCCGGGGGGTTGTCTAACTATGGCTACACCTTC. This gives the protein CACPGGLSNYGYTF.

The chain links TRBV5-3 to TRBJ2-6; 8 bases are shared with TRBD1. TRBV5-3 is an ORF for which the function is uncertain. The CDR3 runs to 18 residues. V dropped 0 bases and J dropped 1; count of bases not matched to a gene: 6. CDR3 in amino acids: CARSLGGQERSGANVLTF. CDR3 nucleotides: TGTGCCAGAAGCTTGGGGGGACAGGAAAGATCTGGGGCCAACGTCCTGACTTTC.

The table lists this clone with a count of one. The J gene is TRBJ1-6, the V gene TRBV19; D remains ambiguous. This CDR3 is built from 13 residues. Looked up from germline, CDR1 is LNHDA and CDR2 is SQIVND (reference sequence). The ends were cut back, 11 bases at V and 8 bases at J, with 16 bases in the middle. DNA of the CDR3: TGTGCCGGAGGCGGACGGAATCATTCACCCCTCCACTTT. Translated: CAGGGRNHSPLHF.

The chain couples TRBV11-2 to TRBJ2-2; TRBD2 matches at 7 bases. J was trimmed by 8 bases and V by 4 bases; bases with no gene match: 7. CDR1 SGHAT and CDR2 FQNNGV come from the germline V gene. The CDR3 covers 14 residues. For the CDR3, the DNA is TGTGCCAGCAGCTCCCTAGCGGTGGGGGGGGAGCTGTTTTTT. Protein sequence: CASSSLAVGGELFF.